These 10 T cell receptor beta chains were all obtained from the same sample, sequenced in a study of T cell responses to AZD1222 COVID-19 vaccine. Only in-frame clones appear in the TCRdb table, and some are missing; sequencing was by immunoSEQ multiplex PCR. The sample shows fewer than 100,000 clones, approximately 87% of them seen only once. The specimen comprised peripheral blood, sampled 28 days after the second AZD1222 dose. All receptors derive from an adult who received the AZD1222 COVID-19 vaccine.

V and J are TRBV28 and TRBJ1-4; perhaps TRBD1 as D (6 bases). Trimming left V 2 bases short and J 8 bases short, with 12 bases between. Germline CDR1 reads MDHEN; CDR2 reads SYDVKM. CDR3 length: 14 residues. The CDR3 loop is CASSLRGVGEKLFF. Here the CDR3 DNA reads TGTGCCAGCAGTTTAAGGGGGGTGGGCGAAAAACTGTTTTTT.

The chain links TRBV5-4 to TRBJ2-7, with D possibly matching TRBD2 (7 bases). The CDR3 contains 14 residues. CDR1 and CDR2 (germline): SGHNT, YYREEE (reference sequence). V was clipped by 1 base and J by 5 bases, with 13 bases between them. CDR3 in DNA: TGTGCCAGCAGCTTGCGGGGGGCGCGGGACGAGCAGTACTTC. Protein sequence: CASSLRGARDEQYF. The entire variable domain, with the rest obtained from reference TRBV5-4 and TRBJ2-7, is as follows: ETGVTQSPTHLIKTRGQQVTLRCSSQSGHNTVSWYQQALGQGPQFIFQYYREEENGRGNFPPRFSGLQFPNYSSELNVNALELDDSALYLCASSLRGARDEQYFGPGTRLTVT.

The chain employs TRBV29-1 and TRBJ2-7; D may match TRBD1 or TRBD2 (6 bases each). The germline V and J ends were trimmed by 7 bases and 4 bases, with 14 bases remaining between them. Germline CDR1 reads SQVTM; CDR2 reads ANQGSEA. There are 12 residues in the CDR3. The CDR3 protein is CSAFVGGYEQYF. Written as DNA, the CDR3 is TGCAGCGCTTTCGTAGGGGGGTACGAGCAGTACTTC.

The V gene is TRBV24-1, the J gene TRBJ2-4, with D tentatively TRBD1 or TRBD2 (6 bases each). Germline V gives CDR1 KGHDR, CDR2 SFDVKD. The germline V and J ends were trimmed by 5 bases and 3 bases, with 13 bases remaining between them. The CDR3 is 15 residues long. In DNA, the CDR3 is TGTGCCACCAGTGCCCTACAGGGAGGCAAAAACATTCAGTACTTC. Translation: CATSALQGGKNIQYF.

This chain links TRBV5-6 with TRBJ1-6; TRBD1 might be the D (5 bases). CDR1 is SGHDT and CDR2 is YYEEEE in the germline V gene. This CDR3 has 13 amino acids. The ends were cut back, 2 bases at V and 10 bases at J, with 10 bases in the middle. The CDR3 is CASSLQVESPLHF. The CDR3 bases are TGTGCCAGCAGCTTACAGGTAGAGTCACCCCTCCACTTT.

This chain links TRBV19 with TRBJ1-6, with D unresolved. The CDR3 is made up of 12 amino acids. The V gene's germline CDR1 is LNHDA and CDR2 SQIVND (reference sequence). Between the trimmed V and J ends, which lost 3 bases and 9 bases, there was a span of 6 bases. CDR3 DNA: TGTGCCAGTAGTATTGTCGGTTCACCCCTCCACTTT. Translation gives CASSIVGSPLHF.

The rearrangement uses TRBV28 and TRBJ1-4, with no clear D. Trimming took off 3 bases at V and 4 bases at J, with 9 bases between the two ends. CDR1 and CDR2 from the germline V gene are MDHEN and SYDVKM. The CDR3 spans 14 residues. CDR3 protein: CASSLGGINEKLFF. DNA of the CDR3: TGTGCCAGCAGTTTGGGAGGGATTAATGAAAAACTGTTTTTT.

The gene calls are TRBV30 and TRBJ1-3; D gene ambiguous. Germline lookup yields CDR1 GTSNPN and CDR2 SVGIG (reference sequence). Deletions cut 5 bases from V and 4 bases from J, with 12 bases between. The CDR3 consists of 13 residues. The CDR3 loop is CAWDLTGGNTIYF. DNA of the CDR3: TGTGCCTGGGACCTGACGGGGGGAAACACCATATATTTT.

The chain recombines TRBV11-2 with TRBJ1-5, with D possibly matching TRBD1 (5 bases). This CDR3 has 16 residues. V was trimmed by 1 base and J by 9 bases, leaving 19 bases between them. The germline V gene encodes CDR1 SGHAT and CDR2 FQNNGV. CDR3 in DNA: TGTGCCAGCAGCTTAGGGGTTCAGGGAGTCGGAGGGCCCCAGCATTTT. This gives the protein CASSLGVQGVGGPQHF.

The chain uses TRBV19 and TRBJ1-2, with D maybe TRBD1 (5 bases). The V gene's germline CDR1 is LNHDA and CDR2 SQIVND (reference sequence). This CDR3 has 16 residues. V lost 5 bases, J lost 0 bases, and 16 bases lay in between. CDR3: CASSRQRTLSNYGYTF. In nucleotides, the CDR3 is TGTGCCAGTAGTCGACAGAGAACCTTATCTAACTATGGCTACACCTTC.